This TCR beta chain was identified in a study of T cell responses to AZD1222 COVID-19 vaccine. Study-wide points: With two AZD1222 doses given, Spike-specific TCR breadth and depth both rose.

A word on this clone: Its antigen is unknown.

Germline loops: CDR1 ENHRY, CDR2 SYGVKD. J was trimmed by 4 bases and V by 5 bases; bases with no gene match: 6. This CDR3 has 15 residues. The table came from immunoSEQ multiplex PCR; TCRdb's copy has only in-frame clones and leaves some out. The sample contains under 100,000 clones, roughly 90% of which appear only once. This receptor was taken from an adult in good health. Sequenced material: peripheral blood, taken on day 0 of AZD1222 vaccination. This chain connects TRBV10-3 to TRBJ1-5; the match to TRBD1 covers 9 bases. In DNA form, the CDR3 reads TGTGCCATCAGTAATCCGGGACAGGGAAATCAGCCCCAGCATTTT. As protein: CAISNPGQGNQPQHF.